Following are 18 T cell receptor beta chains from one sample sequenced in a study of shared clonotypes between healthy human individuals. Produced via immunoSEQ multiplex PCR; TCRdb's table is partial and in-frame only. The sample has 2 million to 2.5 million clones, more than 85% seen once. The specimen was naive CD4+ T cells from PBMCs. Regarding subset: CD45RA+ positively selected. The origin of the receptors is a young man in good health. Some clones in this sample may be carry-over from other donors' samples.

The chain carries TRBV16 and TRBJ1-1; no clear D. From germline, CDR1 is KGHSY and CDR2 FQNENV. The CDR3 consists of 14 residues. With 2 bases removed from V and 2 bases from J, the gap between germline ends came to 9 bases. The CDR3 here is CASSQRTTNTEAFF. As DNA, the CDR3 is TGTGCCAGCAGCCAAAGAACCACTAACACTGAAGCTTTCTTT.

The V and J genes are TRBV9 and TRBJ1-1; D is unclear. The V gene lost 2 bases and the J gene lost 5 bases, with 13 bases spanning the gap. CDR1 and CDR2 (germline): SGDLS, YYNGEE. The CDR3 runs 14 residues. The CDR3 here is CASSVSAVITEAFF. As DNA, the CDR3 is TGTGCCAGCAGCGTCAGCGCGGTGATAACTGAAGCTTTCTTT.

The sample holds one count of this clone. V is TRBV19 and J is TRBJ1-5; 9 nucleotides align to TRBD1. Germline V gives CDR1 LNHDA, CDR2 SQIVND (reference sequence). There are 17 residues in the CDR3. The J segment lost 4 bases and the V segment lost 5 bases, leaving 12 bases of the junction unmatched. The CDR3: CASSPTTGTGWNQPQHF. The CDR3 DNA sequence: TGTGCCAGTAGTCCGACGACCGGGACAGGGTGGAATCAGCCCCAGCATTTT.

The chain carries TRBV25-1 and TRBJ2-7; the match to TRBD2 covers 13 bases. CDR3 length: 17 residues. Germline V gene data show CDR1 as MGHDK and CDR2 as SYGVNS. After removal of 4 bases from V and 2 bases from J, the junction contained 8 bases not matched to a gene. For the CDR3, the DNA is TGTGCCAGCAGTGGGGTAATAGGGACTAGCGGGACCTACGAGCAGTACTTC. It yields the protein CASSGVIGTSGTYEQYF.

The V call is TRBV11-2, the J call TRBJ2-3; the match to TRBD2 covers 8 bases. Germline V gene lookup returns CDR1 SGHAT and CDR2 FQNNGV. The junction had 10 bases not matched to a gene; V was cut back by 2 bases and J by 3 bases. The CDR3 contains 17 residues. The CDR3 protein is CASSLLGSAGGTDTQYF. The DNA for the CDR3 is TGTGCCAGCAGCTTATTGGGGTCGGCGGGAGGTACAGATACGCAGTATTTT.

The chain couples TRBV11-2 to TRBJ2-3; a possible D gene is TRBD2 (5 bases). There are 16 residues in the CDR3. The V gene lost 4 bases and the J gene lost 0 bases, with 14 bases spanning the gap. Looked up from germline, CDR1 is SGHAT and CDR2 is FQNNGV. CDR3 bases: TGTGCCAGCAGCTCCCTGAGAGGGAAAAGCACAGATACGCAGTATTTT. Translating it yields CASSSLRGKSTDTQYF.

The chain joins TRBV10-3 to TRBJ2-7; D is possibly TRBD1 (5 bases). Trimming took off 6 bases at V and 3 bases at J, with 12 bases between the two ends. The CDR3 is 13 amino acids. The V gene's germline CDR1 is ENHRY and CDR2 SYGVKD. The CDR3 DNA reads as TGTGCCATCAGGCAGGGTTCCCTCTACGAGCAGTACTTC. It is translated as CAIRQGSLYEQYF.

The V and J genes are TRBV7-3 and TRBJ1-1, with D uncertain. Between the trimmed V and J ends, which lost 5 bases and 11 bases, there was a span of 18 bases. Per germline, CDR1 SGHTA and CDR2 FQGTGA. This CDR3 region has 13 residues. CDR3 sequence (DNA): TGTGCCAGCAGCCTAAAAGGATCATCGGAGGCTTTCTTT. Protein product: CASSLKGSSEAFF.

The V call is TRBV6-1, the J call TRBJ2-7; 9 bases agree with TRBD2. Trimming at V came to 5 bases and at J to 7 bases, leaving 9 bases not matched to a gene. CDR1 and CDR2 (germline): MNHNS, SASEGT. CDR3 length: 14 amino acids. The CDR3 sequence: CASSTSGLVEEQYF. The DNA of the CDR3 is TGTGCCAGCAGTACTAGCGGGCTCGTGGAAGAGCAGTACTTC.

This chain links TRBV9 with TRBJ2-1; the match to TRBD2 covers 9 bases. Trimming cost V 3 bases and J 7 bases; bases outside gene matches: 8. This CDR3 has 15 amino acids. Germline V gives CDR1 SGDLS, CDR2 YYNGEE. The CDR3 DNA sequence: TGTGCCAGCAGCGATAGCGGGAGCGGATGGAATGAGCAGTTCTTC. It encodes CASSDSGSGWNEQFF.

In DNA, the CDR3 is TGCGCCAGCAGCTGGGGACTAGCGGCAGATACGCAGTATTTT. The encoded protein is CASSWGLAADTQYF. The chain recombines TRBV5-1 with TRBJ2-3; 11 bases are a match to TRBD2. V was pared by 3 bases and J by 4 bases, with 1 base of the junction left unmatched. Per germline, CDR1 SGHRS and CDR2 YFSETQ. This CDR3 has 14 residues.

A note on this clone: The sample has other DNA sequences that encode this CDR3 too. J is TRBJ2-7 and V is TRBV9; D possibly corresponds to TRBD2 (6 bases). Germline-derived CDR1 and CDR2 are SGDLS and YYNGEE. V was shortened by 2 bases and J by 0 bases, with 12 bases between the two germline ends. The CDR3 is 15 amino acids. The DNA for the CDR3 is TGTGCCAGCAGCGTTCTTGCGGGATCCTCCTACGAGCAGTACTTC. Translated: CASSVLAGSSYEQYF.

This clone has just one count. V gene TRBV4-2 combines with J gene TRBJ2-3; D is uncertain. In germline, CDR1 is LGHNA, CDR2 YNFKEQ. Trimming removed 0 bases at V and 2 bases at J, with 6 bases between. The CDR3 extends over 14 amino acids. The CDR3 protein is CASSQDSNTDTQYF. DNA for the CDR3: TGTGCCAGCAGCCAAGATAGTAACACAGATACGCAGTATTTT.

This chain connects TRBV19 to TRBJ1-2; 7 nucleotides line up with TRBD1. CDR1 and CDR2 from the germline V gene are LNHDA and SQIVND (reference sequence). This CDR3 is 14 amino acids long. With 4 bases clipped from V and 7 bases from J, the junction kept 9 bases outside the gene matches. The CDR3 sequence: CASSRDRVGVGYTF. The DNA for the CDR3 is TGTGCCAGTAGTAGAGACAGGGTTGGAGTTGGCTACACCTTC.

This clone was seen a single time. The V call is TRBV4-3, the J call TRBJ2-3; 8 bases agree with TRBD1. Germline CDR1 LGHNA, CDR2 YSLEER. This CDR3 has 15 residues. Trimming at V came to 0 bases and at J to 8 bases, leaving 7 bases not matched to a gene. The CDR3 region is CASSQDGQGEFTQYF. CDR3 DNA: TGCGCCAGCAGCCAAGATGGACAGGGCGAATTTACGCAGTATTTT.

This chain connects TRBV14 to TRBJ2-1; TRBD2 agrees at 13 bases. Germline V lookup: CDR1 SGHDN, CDR2 FVKESK. With V trimmed by 4 bases and J by 9 bases, 12 bases remained unmatched. The CDR3 runs 17 residues. CDR3 loop: CASSPHRGTSGNSEQFF. The DNA for the CDR3 is TGTGCCAGCAGCCCCCATAGGGGGACTAGCGGGAACTCTGAGCAGTTCTTC.

Comment on this clone: At the DNA level, this CDR3 is encoded by other sequences in the same sample as well. This chain joins TRBV9 and TRBJ1-2; D might be TRBD1 (5 bases). Germline CDR1 is SGDLS and CDR2 is YYNGEE. Trimming shortened V by 0 bases and J by 0 bases, and 6 bases separated the two germline ends. The CDR3 loop spans 14 amino acids. The CDR3: CASSVGGANYGYTF. The CDR3 DNA is TGTGCCAGCAGCGTAGGAGGGGCTAACTATGGCTACACCTTC.

The chain uses TRBV5-1 and TRBJ2-3, with D unclear. Germline-derived CDR1 and CDR2 are SGHRS and YFSETQ. The CDR3 has 15 residues. Trimming removed 5 bases at V and 0 bases at J, with 13 bases between. CDR3 nucleotides: TGCGCCAGCAGTGCAATCCCGGCAAGCACAGATACGCAGTATTTT. It encodes CASSAIPASTDTQYF.